This T cell receptor (beta chain) was profiled in a study of memory B cells and T cells in multiple sclerosis (dated by TCRdb to 2016 to 2019). Notes on the research overall: The study compared the TCR beta repertoires of autoproliferating peripheral T cells with those of brain lesion-infiltrating T cells in multiple sclerosis patients. TCR sequencing involved a couple of multiple sclerosis patients from whom brain lesions at autopsy or brain-infiltrating cells from biopsy were available.

Germline trimming: 6 bases from V, 4 bases from J; junction bases outside gene matches: 9. Sequences MDHEN (CDR1) and SYDVKM (CDR2) are obtained from the germline V gene. From the cysteine through the phenylalanine, the CDR3 covers 15 amino acids. Just CDR3 DNA is preserved here, 45 bases in frame from base 1. This clone has a handful of counts. No cognate antigen has been identified for it. The input lacks base qualities; no much larger clone sits a single base away. Autoproliferating (CFSEdim) and non-proliferating (CFSEhi) T cell fractions were sequenced separately after stimulus-free culture of CFSE-labeled PBMCs. In total, roughly 4.5x10^7 CFSE-labeled PBMCs were cultured without stimulus for 7 days, after which replicate wells were pooled. PBMCs were labeled with approximately 0.5 uM CFSE and cultured in serum-free AIM-V medium without exogenous stimuli. PBMCs were obtained by Ficoll density gradient centrifugation and kept cryopreserved until use. Live 7-AAD-negative cells were sorted on a FACSAria III, washed with PBS, and frozen at -80 degrees C as dry pellets.

The immunoSEQ Platform was used to amplify TCRbeta CDR3 regions from extracted genomic DNA. The immunoSEQ assay used multiplex PCR together with high-throughput sequencing and a bioinformatics pipeline from the vendor. In the paper's pipeline: Non-productive sequences and CDR3s shorter than 4 amino acids were removed, and clonotype frequencies were recalculated per sample. Shared clonotypes were identified in immunoSEQ Analyzer 2.0 as identical CDR3 amino acid, V gene and J gene sequences. Repertoire overlap was normalized by dividing shared clonotype counts by the product of both clone-set sizes, with the result scaled by 1000 into arbitrary units. Imported from immuneACCESS, the table was reduced by TCRdb to in-frame sequences with V and J called. These copies leave out some clones; in studies compared against another copy, an unresolved V gene accounts for under half, and the cause of the remainder is not known. V and J calls and clone size are given by that table; D and trimming were obtained from the DNA. In this sample the table shows 9,000 to 15,000 clones, around four fifths of which occur a single time. The ten largest clonotypes hold 2.8% of the sample.

Overall results and qualifications from the work: Clone-set sizes differed between compartments, which influenced counts of shared clonotypes and required normalization.

This chain is built from TRBV28 and TRBJ1-5, and 7 bases in between align with TRBD1. This receptor was taken from a human donor with multiple sclerosis. The sequenced material came from PBMCs from blood kept in culture. The CDR3 in this case is CASSTGQLTNQPQHF. The DNA sequence is as follows: TGTGCCAGCAGCACGGGACAGCTCACAAATCAGCCCCAGCATTTT.